This T cell receptor beta chain is from a study of neoadjuvant nivolumab and ipilimumab in lung cancer. Study conclusions and caveats: A small number of samples were TCR sequenced. Only two of four nivolumab-treated tumors gained richness and clonality by surgery. TCR clonality did not significantly correlate with pathologic tumor regression.

The protocol was immunoSEQ multiplex PCR, while the TCRdb copy is restricted to in-frame clones and leaves out a portion. The sample carries roughly 28,000 clones, more than 75% recorded once. Points on this clone: What it binds is not known.

The V gene lost 5 bases and the J gene lost 7 bases, with 20 bases spanning the gap. The CDR3 sequence is 15 residues long. CDR1 is MNHEY, CDR2 SVGAGI, per germline. The specimen comprised tumor tissue, sampled after neoadjuvant nivolumab, alone or with ipilimumab, at or shortly before surgery. The chain combines TRBV6-5 with TRBJ1-1, with D possibly TRBD1 on 5 matching bases. This receptor was identified in an adult with non-small cell lung cancer. CDR3 sequence (DNA): TGTGCCAGCAGTCAAAGCCCCGGGACGCATAATGAAGCTTTCTTT. Translation gives CASSQSPGTHNEAFF.